These T cell receptor beta chains were read from a single sample in a study of blood T cells in healthy people across ages. TCRdb independently ran MiXCR on the 5' RACE reads; one entry per CDR3 protein. The repertoire holds roughly 550,000 distinct CDR3 sequences, with around 24% as singletons. In addition, the sample was reused for a study of T cells of mothers and their children.

What was sequenced was blood. Receptor source: a boy younger than 18 in good health. Each CDR3 is given without its conserved first and last residue. Fields, in order: J gene, V gene, D gene, CDR3 protein. D genes are given only for firm matches.

J: TRBJ2-6; V: TRBV7-9; D: TRBD1; CDR3: ASRDRQGSSSGANVLT
J: TRBJ2-6; V: TRBV9; D: TRBD2; CDR3: ASSPPWTSSGANVLT
J: TRBJ2-5; V: TRBV7-2; D: TRBD1; CDR3: ASSITRDSQETQY
J: TRBJ2-5; V: TRBV10-3; D: TRBD1; CDR3: AISEGDREETQY
J: TRBJ2-2; V: TRBV20-1; D: TRBD2; CDR3: SAREGGRDTGELF
J: TRBJ2-3; V: TRBV6-6; D: TRBD1; CDR3: ASTSWTGGTDTQY
J: -; V: TRBV5-1; D: TRBD1; CDR3: ASSWDRGQSYEQY
J: TRBJ2-7; V: TRBV4-3; D: TRBD2; CDR3: ASSPGTSGVSHYEQY
J: TRBJ2-2; V: TRBV6-5; D: -; CDR3: ASSRGGLATGELF
J: TRBJ2-4; V: TRBV7-2; D: -; CDR3: ASSLVGFQY
J: TRBJ2-7; V: TRBV7-3; D: TRBD2; CDR3: RDPSGPAYEQY
J: TRBJ1-1; V: TRBV12-3/TRBV12-4; D: TRBD1; CDR3: ASSLGTGVPGDTEAF
J: TRBJ1-2; V: TRBV6-2/TRBV6-3; D: -; CDR3: ASSYRMNAGYT
J: TRBJ2-5; V: TRBV20-1; D: -; CDR3: SASRGEQQETQY
J: TRBJ2-1; V: TRBV2; D: -; CDR3: ASNTGYYNEQF
J: TRBJ2-5; V: TRBV6-6; D: -; CDR3: ASGPETQY
J: TRBJ2-3; V: TRBV15; D: -; CDR3: ATSRVAEWMDTQY
J: TRBJ2-5; V: TRBV2; D: TRBD1; CDR3: AAGQGNQETQY
J: TRBJ2-7; V: TRBV7-3; D: TRBD1; CDR3: ASSRQGFYEQY
J: TRBJ2-1; V: TRBV11-2; D: TRBD1; CDR3: ASSEQGLLNEQF
J: TRBJ2-7; V: TRBV19; D: -; CDR3: ASRGFGYEQY
J: TRBJ2-1; V: TRBV7-2; D: -; CDR3: ASSLLGGSYNEQF
J: TRBJ2-1; V: TRBV12-5; D: -; CDR3: ASGVILGRNSYNEQF